This T cell receptor beta chain was identified in a study of shared T cell receptors in the human thymus. Sequenced by immunoSEQ multiplex PCR; TCRdb stores in-frame clones only, minus some. The sample lists 700,000 to 750,000 clones, 80% to 90% occurring once. This clone was seen more than once but under ten times. The same specimen was also included in a second study, on human thymus T cells. In that study: Those donating were healthy Finnish infants in corrective surgery for congenital heart defects. Surgeons resected thymus tissue during corrective heart surgery. Thymic and blood repertoires seemed to show skewed V and J gene use.

The sequenced sample was thymocytes. The clonotype comes from a girl under two years old with a congenital heart defect.

CDR3 DNA sequence: TGTGCCAGTAGTACATTCTCCGGGACAGGGGAATACCATAATTCACCCCTCCACTTT. It is translated as CASSTFSGTGEYHNSPLHF. This sequence joins TRBV19 and TRBJ1-6; 10 bases line up with TRBD1. Germline V gene sequence: CDR1 LNHDA, CDR2 SQIVND (reference sequence). Trimming removed 4 bases from V and 5 bases from J; junction bases left unmatched: 14. This CDR3 comprises 19 residues.